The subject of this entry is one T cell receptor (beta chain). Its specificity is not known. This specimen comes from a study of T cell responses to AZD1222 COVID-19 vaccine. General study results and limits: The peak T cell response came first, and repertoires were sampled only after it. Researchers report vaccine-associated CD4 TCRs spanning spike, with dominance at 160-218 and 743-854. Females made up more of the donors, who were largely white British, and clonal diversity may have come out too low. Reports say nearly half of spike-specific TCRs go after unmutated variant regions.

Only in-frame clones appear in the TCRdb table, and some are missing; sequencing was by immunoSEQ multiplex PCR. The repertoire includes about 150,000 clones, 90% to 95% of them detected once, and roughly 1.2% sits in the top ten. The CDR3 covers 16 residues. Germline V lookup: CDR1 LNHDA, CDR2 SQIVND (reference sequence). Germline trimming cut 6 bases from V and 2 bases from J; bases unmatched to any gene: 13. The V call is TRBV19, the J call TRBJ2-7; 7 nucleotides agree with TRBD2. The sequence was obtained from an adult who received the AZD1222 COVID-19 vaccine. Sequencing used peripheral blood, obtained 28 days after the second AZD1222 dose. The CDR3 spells CASSLGLSGGTYEQYF. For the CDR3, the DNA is TGTGCCAGTAGCCTTGGACTATCGGGGGGTACCTACGAGCAGTACTTC.